The 11 T cell receptor beta chains in this list originate from one sample, sequenced in a study of T cells in women clearing cervical HPV infection. The data were produced by immunoSEQ multiplex PCR, yet TCRdb's version contains in-frame clones alone and is incomplete. The listing records about 20,000 clones. Source material: blood buffy coat. These receptors originate from a woman between 18 and 69 years old with a cervical HPV16 infection that either progressed to CIN3+ or cleared (not recorded which).

Comments on this clone: The observed sequence ends 3 residues before the CDR3 terminus, with the missing tail filled in from the germline J gene. V usage is TRBV14 and J usage is TRBJ2-5, with 7 nucleotides matching TRBD1. This CDR3 contains 16 residues. The V segment lost 4 bases and the J segment 2 bases; nucleotides outside the gene matches: 10. The germline gives CDR1 SGHDN, CDR2 FVKESK. CDR3 residues: CASSRKQGLGQETQYF. The CDR3 bases that were read are TGTGCCAGCAGCCGAAAACAGGGGCTAGGACAAGAGACC.

Note on this clone: With the read ending 3 residues before the CDR3 end, the germline J gene is used to fill in that end. The rearrangement links TRBV12-3 or TRBV12-4 to TRBJ2-6, with TRBD2 matching 9 bases. V trimming: 7 bases; J trimming: 5 bases; junction bases outside the gene matches: 12. The CDR3 has 17 residues. CDR3 region: CASKPLGGGAWANVLTF. The CDR3 DNA, read in part, is TGTGCCAGCAAACCTCTCGGCGGGGGGGCCTGGGCCAACGTC.

Regarding this clone: The sequence runs out 3 residues before the end of the CDR3; the remainder is reconstructed from the germline J gene. The V and J genes are TRBV20-1 and TRBJ2-3, with 8 bases that match TRBD2. V lost 5 bases to trimming and J lost 0 bases; unmatched junction nucleotides: 7. Germline lookup yields CDR1 DFQATT and CDR2 SNEGSKA (reference sequence). The CDR3 length is 15 residues. The CDR3 here is CSAAVAGPSTDTQYF. CDR3 DNA, as far as it was read: TGCAGTGCTGCCGTAGCGGGGCCGAGCACAGATACG.

As for this clone: The read stops 3 residues short of the end of the CDR3; the missing end is completed from the germline J gene. This chain links TRBV5-1 with TRBJ2-1; 9 bases are shared with TRBD1. V shed 4 bases, J shed 4 bases, and the junction held 3 bases outside the gene matches. The germline V gene has CDR1 SGHRS and CDR2 YFSETQ. The CDR3 is made up of 14 amino acids. The CDR3 bases that were read are TGCGCCAGCAGCCAGACAGGGGGATACAATGAG. This translates into CASSQTGGYNE. From start to end, the CDR3 is CASSQTGGYNEQFF.

Of note for this clone: The read terminates 3 residues ahead of where the CDR3 ends, so the germline J gene completes it. V is TRBV19 and J is TRBJ1-2; 7 bases are shared with TRBD1. Germline CDR1 and CDR2: LNHDA and SQIVND (reference sequence). V shed 3 bases and J 3 bases; nucleotides not matched to a gene: 10. The CDR3 is 16 amino acids. CDR3 amino acids: CASSIPGQILYYGYTF. The sequenced CDR3 bases are TGTGCCAGTAGTATTCCGGGACAGATACTATACTATGGC.

Remarks on this clone: The CDR3 is cut off 3 residues early in the read; its end comes from the germline J gene. The rearrangement uses TRBV5-1 and TRBJ1-1; D remains unclear. The germline gives CDR1 SGHRS, CDR2 YFSETQ. V dropped 3 bases and J dropped 4 bases, with 10 bases sitting between them. The CDR3 is made up of 13 amino acids. The DNA read from the CDR3 is TGCGCCAGCAGCTCCCCATACGGCACTGAA. Translation: CASSSPYGTE. From start to end, the CDR3 is CASSSPYGTEAFF.

By frequency, this clone is medium-sized. The CDR3 extends 3 residues past the end of the read, so its final part is completed from the germline J gene. The rearrangement uses TRBV3-1 (or the pseudogene TRBV3-2) and TRBJ2-6, with no clear D. With 6 bases removed from V and 4 bases from J, the gap between germline ends came to 4 bases. CDR1 LGHDT and CDR2 YNNKEL come from the germline V gene (reference sequence). CDR3 length: 12 residues. The CDR3 sequence is CASSLGANVLTF. The part of the CDR3 DNA that was read is TGTGCCAGCAGTCTCGGGGCCAACGTC.

Comments on this clone: The CDR3 goes on 3 residues after the read ends, and that part is filled in from the germline J gene. The V and J genes are TRBV30 and TRBJ2-4; D ambiguous. The CDR3 is 13 residues long. Germline V lookup: CDR1 GTSNPN, CDR2 SVGIG (reference sequence). CDR3 bases read: TGTGCCTGGAGTGAATACTGGAACTATGGT. Its protein product is CAWSEYWNYG. The CDR3 as a whole reads CAWSEYWNYGQYF.

Details on this clone: The sequence runs out 3 residues before the end of the CDR3; the remainder is reconstructed from the germline J gene. The V call is TRBV3-1 (or the pseudogene TRBV3-2), the J call TRBJ2-7; TRBD1 might be the D (5 bases). The CDR3 length is 16 residues. With 1 base removed from V and 0 bases from J, the gap between germline ends came to 13 bases. Germline CDR1 reads LGHDT; CDR2 reads YNNKEL (reference sequence). The sequenced CDR3 bases are TGTGCCAGCAGCCAAGTCTACAGGTTTAGCTCCTACGAG. It specifies CASSQVYRFSSYE. The full-length CDR3 reads as CASSQVYRFSSYEQYF.

As to this clone: At one boundary the junction diverges from the germline segment, which might be a read error. The read falls 3 residues short of the CDR3 end, and the missing part is taken from the germline J gene. Other nucleotide sequences from this sample produce the same CDR3. The chain employs TRBV6-1 and TRBJ1-3; D is uncertain. This CDR3 is built from 13 residues. Germline loops: CDR1 MNHNS, CDR2 SASEGT. The DNA read from the CDR3 is TGTGCCAGCAGTGAAGAGACTGGAAACACG. Protein sequence: CASSEETGNT. In full, the CDR3 reads CASSEETGNTIYF.

A word on this clone: The CDR3 end is not reached by the read, which stops 3 residues before it; the germline J gene fills it in. This chain connects TRBV6-2 or TRBV6-3 to TRBJ2-3; 11 bases are a match to TRBD2. Germline values: CDR1 MNHEY, CDR2 SVGEGT. The CDR3 totals 14 residues. CDR3 bases read: TGTGCCAGCAGTCCAGGGACTAGCGGAGAGACG. It specifies CASSPGTSGET. The complete CDR3 protein is CASSPGTSGETQYF.